This T cell receptor (beta chain) was captured by sequencing in a study of shared clonotypes between healthy human individuals. Study-level findings and limits: Naive CD4 clonotype sharing across several donors was around 5%. It was expected that sequencing depth would affect clonotype sharing among donors.

Healthy and HIV-negative, the adult donors had no recent acute infections or vaccinations. In regard to this clone: The antigen remains undetermined.

The germline V and J ends were trimmed by 3 bases and 2 bases, with 9 bases remaining between them. Germline CDR1 is SGHNT and CDR2 is YYREEE (reference sequence). There are 13 residues in the CDR3. Generated by immunoSEQ multiplex PCR, the TCRdb table keeps only in-frame clones and is missing some. In the table there are 1,100,000 or so clones, around 78% of which are singletons. This receptor was identified in a man younger than 35 in good health. Some clones in this sample may be carry-over from other donors' samples. Sequencing was performed on memory CD4+ T cells from PBMCs. Regarding subset: CD45RA-negative fraction. V is TRBV5-4 and J is TRBJ2-7, with a tentative D call TRBD2 (6 bases). The CDR3 region is CASSWRGTYEQYF. In nucleotides, the CDR3 is TGTGCCAGCAGCTGGCGGGGTACCTACGAGCAGTACTTC.